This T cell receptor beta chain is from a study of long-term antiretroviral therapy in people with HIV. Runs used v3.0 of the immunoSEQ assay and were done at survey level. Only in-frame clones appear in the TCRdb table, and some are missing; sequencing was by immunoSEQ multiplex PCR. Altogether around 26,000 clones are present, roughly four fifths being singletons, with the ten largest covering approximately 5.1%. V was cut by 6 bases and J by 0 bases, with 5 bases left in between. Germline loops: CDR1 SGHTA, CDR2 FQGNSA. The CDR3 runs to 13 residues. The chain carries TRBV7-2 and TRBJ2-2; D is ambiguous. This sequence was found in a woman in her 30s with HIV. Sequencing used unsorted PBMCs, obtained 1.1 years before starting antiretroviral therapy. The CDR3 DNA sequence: TGTGCCAGCAGGAGACCGAACACCGGGGAGCTGTTTTTT. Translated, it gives CASRRPNTGELFF.